The following is a TCR beta chain sequence with its context. Its antigen remains unidentified. Preterm samples came from extremely preterm deliveries at roughly 22-28 weeks. This specimen belongs to a study of naive CD8 T cells in extremely preterm neonates. The table came from immunoSEQ multiplex PCR; TCRdb's copy has only in-frame clones and leaves some out. The sample contains about 23,000 clones, approximately 90% of which appear only once. The V end lost 1 base, the J end lost 0 bases, and 7 bases lay between the germline ends. CDR1 SGHVS and CDR2 FQNEAQ come from the germline V gene. The CDR3 totals 15 residues. Study outcomes and limitations: Relative to older groups, preterm infants had shorter, less trimmed CDR3s with fewer N additions.

This sequence was found in a boy who was born preterm. Sequences were obtained from naive CD8+ T cells from cord blood. The chain employs TRBV7-8 and TRBJ1-5; D ambiguous. CDR3 protein: CASSLDGYSNQPQHF. CDR3 in DNA: TGTGCCAGCAGCTTAGACGGGTATAGCAATCAGCCCCAGCATTTT.